The clone carrying this T cell receptor (beta chain) was counted once. During the 2 weeks before they entered the study, exposed participants had met someone with a PCR-confirmed or clinician-diagnosed COVID-19 case. Data came from immunoSEQ multiplex PCR; TCRdb stores just in-frame clones and leaves some out. The sample consists of a few hundred thousand clones, approximately 93% of them appearing once. The source of the sample is a study of blood T cell repertoires in COVID-19. The V and J ends lost 5 bases and 4 bases respectively, with 12 bases between them. CDR1 and CDR2 (germline): LNHDA, SQIVND (reference sequence). The CDR3 has 14 residues.

This clonotype was sampled from a woman in her 40s who had been exposed to COVID-19. The chain joins TRBV19 to TRBJ2-1, with D perhaps TRBD2 (6 bases). The source material was PBMCs or T cells enriched from blood (not recorded which). The CDR3 nucleotides are TGTGCCAGTAGTGAGCGGGTTAGGTACAATGAGCAGTTCTTC. As protein: CASSERVRYNEQFF.